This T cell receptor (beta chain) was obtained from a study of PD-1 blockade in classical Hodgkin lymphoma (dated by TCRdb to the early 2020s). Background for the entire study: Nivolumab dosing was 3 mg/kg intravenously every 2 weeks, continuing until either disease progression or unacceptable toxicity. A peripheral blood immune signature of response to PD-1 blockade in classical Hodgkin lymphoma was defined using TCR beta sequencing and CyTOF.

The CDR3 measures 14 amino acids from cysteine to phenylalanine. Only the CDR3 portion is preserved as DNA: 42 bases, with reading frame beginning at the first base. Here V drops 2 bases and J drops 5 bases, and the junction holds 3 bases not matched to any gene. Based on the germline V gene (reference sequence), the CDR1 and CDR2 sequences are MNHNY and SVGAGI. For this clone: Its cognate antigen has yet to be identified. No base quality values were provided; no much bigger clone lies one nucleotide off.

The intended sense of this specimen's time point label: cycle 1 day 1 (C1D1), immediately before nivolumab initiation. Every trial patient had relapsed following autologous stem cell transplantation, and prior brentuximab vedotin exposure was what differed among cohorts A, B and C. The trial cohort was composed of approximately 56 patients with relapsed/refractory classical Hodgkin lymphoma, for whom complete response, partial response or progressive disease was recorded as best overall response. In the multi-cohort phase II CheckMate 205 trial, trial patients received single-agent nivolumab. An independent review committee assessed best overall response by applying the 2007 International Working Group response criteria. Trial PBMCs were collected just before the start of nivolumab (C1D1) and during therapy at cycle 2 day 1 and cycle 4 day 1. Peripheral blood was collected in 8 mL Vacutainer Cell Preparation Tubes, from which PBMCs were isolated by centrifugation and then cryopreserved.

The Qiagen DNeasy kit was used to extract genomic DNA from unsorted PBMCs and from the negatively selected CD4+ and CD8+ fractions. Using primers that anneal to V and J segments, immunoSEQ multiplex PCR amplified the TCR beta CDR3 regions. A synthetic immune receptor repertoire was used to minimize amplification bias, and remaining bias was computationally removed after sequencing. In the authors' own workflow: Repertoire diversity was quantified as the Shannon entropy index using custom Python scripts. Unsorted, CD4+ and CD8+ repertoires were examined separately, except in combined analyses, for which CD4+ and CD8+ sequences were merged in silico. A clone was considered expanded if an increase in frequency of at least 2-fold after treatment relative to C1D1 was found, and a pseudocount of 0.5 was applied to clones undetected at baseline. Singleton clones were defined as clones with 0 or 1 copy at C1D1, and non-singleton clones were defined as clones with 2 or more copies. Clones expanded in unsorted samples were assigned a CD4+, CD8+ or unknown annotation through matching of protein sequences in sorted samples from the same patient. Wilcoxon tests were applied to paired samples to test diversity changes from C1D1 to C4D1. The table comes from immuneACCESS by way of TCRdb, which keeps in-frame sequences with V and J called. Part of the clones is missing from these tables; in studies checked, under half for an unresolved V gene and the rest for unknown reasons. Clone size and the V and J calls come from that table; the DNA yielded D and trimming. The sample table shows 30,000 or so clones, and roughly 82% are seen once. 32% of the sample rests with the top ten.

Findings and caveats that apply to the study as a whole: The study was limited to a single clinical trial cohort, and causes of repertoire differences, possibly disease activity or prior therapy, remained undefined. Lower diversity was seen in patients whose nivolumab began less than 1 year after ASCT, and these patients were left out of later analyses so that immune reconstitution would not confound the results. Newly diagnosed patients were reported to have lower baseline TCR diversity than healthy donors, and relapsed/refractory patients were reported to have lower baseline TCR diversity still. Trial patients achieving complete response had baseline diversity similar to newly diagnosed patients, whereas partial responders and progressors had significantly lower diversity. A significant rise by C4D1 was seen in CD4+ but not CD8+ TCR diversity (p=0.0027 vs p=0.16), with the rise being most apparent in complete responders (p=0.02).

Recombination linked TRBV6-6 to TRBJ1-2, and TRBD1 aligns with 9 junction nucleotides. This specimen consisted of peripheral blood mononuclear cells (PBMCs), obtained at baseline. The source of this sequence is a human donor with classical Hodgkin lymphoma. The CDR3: CASSYAGQGYGYTF. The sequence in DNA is TGTGCCAGCAGTTACGCGGGACAGGGATATGGCTACACCTTC.